A single sample gave rise to the 9 T cell receptor beta chains below, sequenced in a study of shared clonotypes between healthy human individuals. CD45RO-negative, CCR7-positively selected cells formed the naive CD8 fraction, excluding terminally differentiated effector memory CD45RA+ cells. Generated by immunoSEQ multiplex PCR, the TCRdb table keeps only in-frame clones and is missing some. Of nearly 2 million clones listed, 85% to 95% were seen once; the top ten hold under 1.5%. The sample taken for sequencing was naive CD8+ T cells sorted from blood. Receptor source: a man aged 18-30 years in good health.

The rearrangement links TRBV9 to TRBJ2-1; 11 positions match TRBD2. Germline loops: CDR1 SGDLS, CDR2 YYNGEE. The length of the CDR3 is 15 residues. J lost 4 bases, V lost 4 bases, and 4 bases had no gene match. The CDR3 loop reads CASSPSGGQYNEQFF. For the CDR3, the DNA is TGTGCCAGCAGCCCTAGCGGGGGGCAATACAATGAGCAGTTCTTC.

This clone was counted between two and nine times. This chain uses TRBV27 with TRBJ2-7; no clear D gene. This CDR3 is built from 13 residues. The germline CDR1 and CDR2 sequences are MNHEY and SMNVEV (reference sequence). V lost 5 bases and J lost 5, with 13 bases in between. In DNA, the CDR3 is TGTGCCAGCAGTAATCTTCTGGTAGACGAGCAGTACTTC. Protein: CASSNLLVDEQYF.

The V and J genes are TRBV6-4 and TRBJ2-3, with unresolved D. CDR1 MRHNA and CDR2 SNTAGT come from the germline V gene. The CDR3 has 15 amino acids. Trimming shortened V by 3 bases and J by 6 bases, and 16 bases separated the two germline ends. CDR3 region: CASSEGPSRPDTQYF. In DNA form, the CDR3 reads TGTGCCAGCAGTGAGGGCCCCTCAAGGCCGGATACGCAGTATTTT.

V is TRBV6-1 and J is TRBJ2-2, with unresolved D. The CDR3 loop spans 16 amino acids. CDR1 MNHNS and CDR2 SASEGT come from the germline V gene. V lost 2 bases and J 0 bases, leaving 10 bases between the germline ends. CDR3 sequence: CASSEMGGSNTGELFF. Here the CDR3 DNA reads TGTGCCAGCAGTGAAATGGGCGGATCGAACACCGGGGAGCTGTTTTTT.

The chain has TRBV29-1 and TRBJ1-2; the match to TRBD1 covers 7 bases. The trim removed 5 bases at V and 8 bases at J, leaving 8 bases unmatched. The CDR3 loop spans 12 amino acids. Germline CDR1 and CDR2: SQVTM and ANQGSEA. The chain's CDR3 is CSVYTGEEGYTF. CDR3 in DNA: TGCAGCGTTTACACAGGGGAGGAAGGCTACACCTTC.

Details on this clone: Other nucleotide sequences from this sample produce the same CDR3. The chain employs TRBV28 and TRBJ1-1; unclear D gene. V lost 3 bases, J lost 8 bases, and 7 bases lay in between. The germline V gene encodes CDR1 MDHEN and CDR2 SYDVKM. CDR3 size: 11 residues. CDR3 nucleotides: TGTGCCAGCAGTTTGGGCTCAGAAGCTTTCTTT. Translation: CASSLGSEAFF.

The chain uses TRBV27 and TRBJ2-1; 7 nucleotides match TRBD1. The CDR3 extends over 13 amino acids. Per the germline V gene, CDR1 is MNHEY and CDR2 is SMNVEV (reference sequence). Unmatched junction bases numbered 10, after V lost 10 bases and J lost 7 bases. The CDR3 here is CATATTGMNEQFF. The CDR3 nucleotides read TGTGCCACTGCGACGACAGGGATGAATGAGCAGTTCTTC.

The chain has TRBV25-1 and TRBJ2-7; a weak D match, TRBD1 (5 bases). This CDR3 comprises 14 residues. CDR1 is MGHDK, CDR2 SYGVNS, per germline. V gave up 6 bases and J gave up 5 bases, with 17 bases separating them. DNA of the CDR3: TGTGCCAGCAGAGGTGTCCAGGGCTCAGACGAGCAGTACTTC. Its protein product is CASRGVQGSDEQYF.

The rearrangement uses TRBV6-5 and TRBJ1-1; tentatively, D is TRBD1 (5 bases). This CDR3 spans 14 amino acids. CDR1 is MNHEY and CDR2 is SVGAGI in the germline V gene. Trimming took off 4 bases at V and 5 bases at J, with 14 bases between the two ends. The CDR3 bases are TGTGCCAGCAGTTCCTTGTGGGGGGTGACTGAAGCTTTCTTT. The encoded protein is CASSSLWGVTEAFF.